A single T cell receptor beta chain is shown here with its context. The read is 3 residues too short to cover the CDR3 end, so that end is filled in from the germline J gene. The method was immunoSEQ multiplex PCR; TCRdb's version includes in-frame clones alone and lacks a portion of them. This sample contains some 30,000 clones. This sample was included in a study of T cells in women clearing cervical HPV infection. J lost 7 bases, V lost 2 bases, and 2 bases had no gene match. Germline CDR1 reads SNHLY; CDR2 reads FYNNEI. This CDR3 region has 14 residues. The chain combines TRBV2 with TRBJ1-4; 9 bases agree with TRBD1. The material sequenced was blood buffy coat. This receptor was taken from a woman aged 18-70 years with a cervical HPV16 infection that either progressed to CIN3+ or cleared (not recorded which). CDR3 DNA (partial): TGTGCCAGCAGTGAAACAGGGGGCACTGAAAAA. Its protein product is CASSETGGTEK. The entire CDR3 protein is CASSETGGTEKLFF.